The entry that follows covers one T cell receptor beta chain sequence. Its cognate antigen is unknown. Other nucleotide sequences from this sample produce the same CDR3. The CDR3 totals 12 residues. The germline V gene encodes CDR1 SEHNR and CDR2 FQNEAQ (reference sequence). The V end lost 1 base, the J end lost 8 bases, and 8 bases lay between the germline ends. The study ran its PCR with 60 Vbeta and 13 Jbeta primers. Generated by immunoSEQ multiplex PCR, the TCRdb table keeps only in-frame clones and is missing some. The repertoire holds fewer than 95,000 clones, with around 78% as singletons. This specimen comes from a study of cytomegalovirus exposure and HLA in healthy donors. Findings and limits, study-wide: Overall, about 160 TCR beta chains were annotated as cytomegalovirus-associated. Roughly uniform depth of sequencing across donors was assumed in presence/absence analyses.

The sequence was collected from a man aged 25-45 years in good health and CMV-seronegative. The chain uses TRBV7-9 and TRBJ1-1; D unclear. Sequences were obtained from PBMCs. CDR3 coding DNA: TGTGCCAGCAGCTTAGAGGGAGGAGAAGCTTTCTTT. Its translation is CASSLEGGEAFF.